This TCR beta chain was captured by sequencing in a study of response to subunit inactivated influenza vaccine. The length of the CDR3 is 12 residues. Trimming shortened V by 5 bases and J by 2 bases, and 7 bases separated the two germline ends. Using its own MiXCR run on the RT-PCR reads, TCRdb lists one record per CDR3 protein. The sample records some 190,000 distinct CDR3 sequences, around 15% being singletons. There are many counts of this clonotype. The material sequenced was CD8+ T cells sorted from PBMCs, taken around 5 days after vaccination. The chain is built from TRBV12-3 or TRBV12-4 and TRBJ2-7; TRBD2 might be the D (5 bases). This TCR came from a man in his fifties or sixties who received an inactivated influenza vaccine. CDR3 DNA: TGTGCCAGCAGTCACGGGACCTACGAGCAGTACTTC. It specifies CASSHGTYEQYF.